This is a list of T cell receptor beta chains from one sample in a study of CD8+ T cells in alopecia areata. The repertoire was sequenced with immunoSEQ multiplex PCR; TCRdb's copy has only in-frame clones and lacks some. Of hundreds of thousands of clones listed, 50% to 70% are singletons. Source: CD4+ T cells sorted from blood, taken at week 0. These receptors all come from a human donor with alopecia areata. Both conserved end residues are part of each CDR3. The D gene is left open where the match is weak. Clone size is shown for a subset of rows, as once, few, many or a class of expanded clone.

d_call j_call clone_size v_call cdr3_nt cdr3_aa
TRBD2 TRBJ2-7 . TRBV29-1 TGCAGCGTTGACGACCGGACTAGCGGGTCCTACGAGCAGTACTTC CSVDDRTSGSYEQYF
. TRBJ1-3 . TRBV4-1 TGCGCCAGCAGCCAAGATCGCCTAGGGGGAAACACCATATATTTT CASSQDRLGGNTIYF
. TRBJ2-7 . TRBV4-1 TGCGCCAGCAGTCAGGGTTCCTCTGGGGACTACGAGCAGTACTTC CASSQGSSGDYEQYF
. TRBJ2-5 . TRBV30 TGTGCCTGGAGTGTAAGGGGCCGCGGGACGGGTGGGAACCAGTACTTC CAWSVRGRGTGGNQYF
. TRBJ1-2 . TRBV27 TGTGCCAGCAGTTTCAAGGGGAGTCCTAGCGGCTACACCTTC CASSFKGSPSGYTF
. TRBJ1-5 . TRBV7-2 TGTGCCAGCAGCTTAGCCGGGGATCAGCCCCAGCATTTT CASSLAGDQPQHF
. TRBJ1-1 . TRBV27 TGTGCCAGCAGTTTAATTCCAGGGGTAAACACTGAAGCTTTCTTT CASSLIPGVNTEAFF
TRBD1 TRBJ2-3 . TRBV30 TGTGCCTGGGGACCGGGACAGGGGGAAGATACGCAGTATTTT CAWGPGQGEDTQYF
. TRBJ2-6 . TRBV5-1 TGCGCCAGCAGCTTGGGCCAAGGAACACGCGCTGGTCCTGCCAACGTCCTGACTTTC CASSLGQGTRAGPANVLTF
. TRBJ2-5 few TRBV29-1 TGCAGCGCTGGACCTCGCGGGGAGACCCAGTACTTC CSAGPRGETQYF
TRBD2 TRBJ2-1 few TRBV7-9 TGTGCCAGCAGCTTAGGGACTAGCGGAGCGGATGAGCAGTTCTTC CASSLGTSGADEQFF
. TRBJ1-5 . TRBV18 TGTGCCAGCTCACCGGGGCAGGATCAGCCCCAGCATTTT CASSPGQDQPQHF
. TRBJ2-1 . TRBV23-1 TGCGCCAGCAGCCATGGGACCATCCAGGATGAGCAGTTCTTC CASSHGTIQDEQFF
. TRBJ1-1 . TRBV30 TGTGCCTGGAGTACGTACGTGGACACTGAAGCTTTCTTT CAWSTYVDTEAFF
TRBD1 TRBJ1-2 . TRBV28 TGTGCCAGCAGTACGTACGGGACAGGGAATGATGGCTACACCTTC CASSTYGTGNDGYTF
TRBD2 TRBJ2-1 . TRBV7-3 TGTGCCAGCAGCTTAAACGGAGCGGGAGACAATGAGCAGTTCTTC CASSLNGAGDNEQFF
. TRBJ2-7 . TRBV6-6 TGTGCCAGCAGTAGGGGCACACGTGGGTACGAGCAGTACTTC CASSRGTRGYEQYF
. TRBJ1-1 . TRBV30 TGTGCCTGGAGTGTAAATGTGAACACTGAAGCTTTCTTT CAWSVNVNTEAFF
TRBD1 TRBJ1-2 . TRBV27 TGTGCCAGCAGCGCGGGGACAGCGACGCTTCTCTATGGCTACACCTTC CASSAGTATLLYGYTF
. TRBJ2-7 . TRBV29-1 TGCAGCGTTGAGTTAGAGGAGCGGAAGCAGTACTTC CSVELEERKQYF
TRBD2 TRBJ2-2 . TRBV7-9 TGTGCCAGCAGCCGGACTAGCGGCCACACCGGGGAGCTGTTTTTT CASSRTSGHTGELFF
. TRBJ2-1 few TRBV2 TGTGCCAGCACCCTTAGCAGCGAGCAGTTCTTC CASTLSSEQFF
TRBD1 TRBJ2-3 . TRBV7-3 TGTGCCAGCAGCTTTGACAGGGGCACAGATACGCAGTATTTT CASSFDRGTDTQYF
. TRBJ2-5 . TRBV2 TGTGCCAGCGTACAAGAGACCCAGTACTTC CASVQETQYF
. TRBJ2-1 . TRBV28 TGTGCCAGCAGTTCGGCAACAGTTACCCTTTGGGATGAGCAGTTCTTC CASSSATVTLWDEQFF
TRBD2 TRBJ2-3 . TRBV9 TGTGCCAGCAGCACACCATTATCCGGACTAGCGGGGGCCGAGGATACGCAGTATTTT CASSTPLSGLAGAEDTQYF
. TRBJ1-1 few TRBV29-1 TGCAGCGCCCAAGGGGCAACCACTGAAGCTTTCTTT CSAQGATTEAFF
. TRBJ2-7 . TRBV11-2 TGTGCCAGCAGCTTCCAGGACAGGTTGGGAGGCGAGCAGTACTTC CASSFQDRLGGEQYF
. TRBJ1-1 . TRBV30 TGTGCCTTTAGAGGCGTTGGCGCTGAAGCTTTCTTT CAFRGVGAEAFF
TRBD2 TRBJ2-2 . TRBV5-5 TGTGCCAGCAGCTTGGCGGGAGGGAACACCGGGGAGCTGTTTTTT CASSLAGGNTGELFF
TRBD1 TRBJ1-1 few TRBV7-9 TGTGCCAGCAGCTTTGGGGACAGGGGGAACACTGAAGCTTTCTTT CASSFGDRGNTEAFF
. TRBJ2-4 . TRBV6-6 TGTGCCAGCAGTTACCGGGCCCGGATGGGGGACATTCAGTACTTC CASSYRARMGDIQYF
. TRBJ1-2 once TRBV6-5 TGTGCCAGCAGTTACTCCGGGGACTTCAAAGGCTACACCTTC CASSYSGDFKGYTF
TRBD1 TRBJ2-7 . TRBV5-4 TGTGCCAGCAGCCGGACAGGGAAGGACGAGCAGTACTTC CASSRTGKDEQYF
. TRBJ2-7 once TRBV9 TGTGCCAGCAGCGTAGTGGAGGGTACGGGGGAGCAGTACTTC CASSVVEGTGEQYF
. TRBJ2-7 . TRBV27 TGTGCCAGCAGTTTATCTCGCTCCTACGAGCAGTACTTC CASSLSRSYEQYF
. TRBJ1-1 . TRBV6-5 TGTGCCAGCAGCCTCGAATTACTTCAGGGAACTGAAGCTTTCTTT CASSLELLQGTEAFF
. TRBJ2-3 . TRBV6-5 TGTGCCAGCAGTTACTTAGGGGACTCTACAGATACGCAGTATTTT CASSYLGDSTDTQYF
. TRBJ1-1 few TRBV9 TGTGCCAGCAGCGTAGAAGGCGGGGGGAACACTGAAGCTTTCTTT CASSVEGGGNTEAFF
TRBD1 TRBJ1-5 . TRBV27 TGTGCCAGCAGTTCCAGGGGGTTAAGCAATCAGCCCCAGCATTTT CASSSRGLSNQPQHF
. TRBJ1-1 few TRBV29-1 TGCAGCGCTATGGGACATCTTCCTGCTGAAGCTTTCTTT CSAMGHLPAEAFF
. TRBJ1-5 . TRBV18 TGTGCCAGCTCACCAGACGGAAATCAGCCCCAGCATTTT CASSPDGNQPQHF
. TRBJ2-7 . TRBV15 TGTGCCACCAGCAGAGAAGACAGCTCCTCCTACGAGCAGTACTTC CATSREDSSSYEQYF
TRBD1 TRBJ2-4 . TRBV7-9 TGTGCCAGCAGCCTCTTACAGGGGGCAGCCTCCAAAAACATTCAGTACTTC CASSLLQGAASKNIQYF